Listed here are 10 T cell receptor beta chains from one sample, sequenced in a study of blood T cell repertoires in COVID-19. Clones were sequenced by immunoSEQ multiplex PCR, and TCRdb holds only the in-frame ones, with some missing. Of approximately 470,000 clones in the sample, 70% to 90% were seen once. The sample consisted of peripheral blood. The receptors were gathered from a human donor in a cohort sampled during active COVID-19.

The chain recombines TRBV14 with TRBJ1-5; D is uncertain. The V end lost 4 bases, the J end lost 5 bases, and 9 bases lay between the germline ends. CDR3 length equals 13 residues. Germline values: CDR1 SGHDN, CDR2 FVKESK. CDR3 sequence (DNA): TGTGCCAGCAGCCTTAGCCCTGATCAGCCCCAGCATTTT. Its protein product is CASSLSPDQPQHF.

This chain joins TRBV19 and TRBJ2-1; TRBD2 matches 7 bases. The CDR3 runs 14 residues. The trim removed 7 bases at V and 2 bases at J, leaving 5 bases unmatched. Per the germline V gene, CDR1 is LNHDA and CDR2 is SQIVND (reference sequence). The CDR3 reads CASTGGGPYNEQFF. In nucleotides, the CDR3 is TGTGCCAGTACCGGGGGAGGGCCCTACAATGAGCAGTTCTTC.

The chain couples TRBV7-9 to TRBJ2-2; D is uncertain. This CDR3 spans 15 amino acids. The germline V gene encodes CDR1 SEHNR and CDR2 FQNEAQ (reference sequence). V was pared by 6 bases and J by 8 bases, with 19 bases between. This CDR3 is CASSRSLVSTGELFF. In DNA, the CDR3 is TGTGCCAGCAGTAGGAGCCTTGTGTCAACAGGGGAGCTGTTTTTT.

The chain couples TRBV6-5 to TRBJ2-5; weak D call: TRBD2 (6 bases). The CDR3 is 14 amino acids. CDR1 is MNHEY, CDR2 SVGAGI, per germline. V shed 5 bases and J shed 5 bases, with 15 bases lying between them. CDR3 loop: CASSRDSYGETQYF. CDR3 sequence (DNA): TGTGCCAGCAGTCGGGACTCCTATGGGGAGACCCAGTACTTC.

The genes are TRBV4-2 and TRBJ1-5; the D gene is possibly TRBD1 (5 bases). Trimming took off 3 bases at V and 7 bases at J, with 16 bases between the two ends. The germline V gene has CDR1 LGHNA and CDR2 YNFKEQ. The CDR3 length is 15 residues. The CDR3 nucleotides read TGTGCCAGCAGCCACTCCGGGGGGGGTGAACAGCCCCAGCATTTT. This translates into CASSHSGGGEQPQHF.

V gene TRBV5-5 combines with J gene TRBJ2-1, with 8 bases lining up with TRBD2. V was pared by 7 bases and J by 1 base, with 16 bases of the junction left unmatched. The CDR3 sequence is 18 residues long. Per germline, CDR1 SGHKS and CDR2 YYEKEE (reference sequence). CDR3 nucleotide sequence: TGTGCCAGCGGGTCGCTAGCGGGCGCCATAGGTTCCTACAATGAGCAGTTCTTC. This encodes CASGSLAGAIGSYNEQFF. Full variable domain (outside the CDR3, taken from reference TRBV5-5 and TRBJ2-1): DAGVTQSPTHLIKTRGQQVTLRCSPISGHKSVSWYQQVLGQGPQFIFQYYEKEERGRGNFPDRFSARQFPNYSSELNVNALLLGDSALYLCASGSLAGAIGSYNEQFFGPGTRLTVL.

The rearrangement links TRBV5-1 to TRBJ2-1, with TRBD2 identical over 12 bases. With 5 bases clipped from V and 4 bases from J, the junction kept 7 bases outside the gene matches. The germline V gene has CDR1 SGHRS and CDR2 YFSETQ. CDR3 length: 16 amino acids. DNA for the CDR3: TGCGCCAGCAGATTCGACGGACTAGCGGGATACAATGAGCAGTTCTTC. Translating it yields CASRFDGLAGYNEQFF.

For the CDR3, the DNA is TGTGCCAGCAGCAGGACTAGCGGGTCAGGCACAGATACGCAGTATTTT. Translating gives CASSRTSGSGTDTQYF. This rearrangement joins TRBV5-4 to TRBJ2-3; 11 bases line up with TRBD2. With V trimmed by 4 bases and J by 1 base, 5 bases remained unmatched. This CDR3 spans 16 amino acids. Germline loops: CDR1 SGHNT, CDR2 YYREEE (reference sequence).

The CDR3 coding sequence is TGTGCCAGCAGCGTACTGGGCGGGCAGGTCAATGAGCAGTTCTTC. It is translated as CASSVLGGQVNEQFF. J is TRBJ2-1 and V is TRBV9, with D possibly matching TRBD2 (5 bases). The V end lost 1 base, the J end lost 6 bases, and 14 bases lay between the germline ends. This CDR3 region has 15 residues. Looked up from germline, CDR1 is SGDLS and CDR2 is YYNGEE.

The rearrangement links TRBV29-1 to TRBJ2-1; 7 bases align to TRBD1. The germline CDR1 and CDR2 sequences are SQVTM and ANQGSEA. The trim removed 7 bases at V and 11 bases at J, leaving 11 bases unmatched. The length of the CDR3 is 12 residues. CDR3 DNA sequence: TGCAGCGAGATAAATAACAGGGGTAAGCAGTTCTTC. As protein: CSEINNRGKQFF.